Here is one T cell receptor beta chain with its context. Its antigen is still unknown. Each CDR3 protein gets one entry after TCRdb re-called the 5' RACE reads with MiXCR. The sample holds a few hundred thousand distinct CDR3 sequences, less than 20% seen once. Trimming stripped 4 bases from V and 4 bases from J, with 11 bases between. Germline-derived CDR1 and CDR2 are DFQATT and SNEGSKA (reference sequence). CDR3 length: 13 amino acids. This entry belongs to a study of identical twins. Study-level points and caveats: Potential partial confounding of zero-insertion analyses by invariant MAIT and iNKT cells was noted. Out-of-frame alpha sequences shared between twins exhibited an excess of low generation probability. Conclusions were based on cross-sectional statistical analysis, without following the same donors.

The sequence came from a man aged 45-65 years in good health. Specimen: naive T cells sorted from blood. The chain recombines TRBV20-1 with TRBJ1-5, with D perhaps TRBD1 (6 bases). CDR3 amino acids: CSAISDRNQPQHF. CDR3 DNA sequence: TGCAGTGCTATATCCGACAGGAATCAGCCCCAGCATTTT.